These T cell receptor beta chains were read from a single sample in a study of cytomegalovirus exposure and HLA in healthy donors. Sequencing was performed with immunoSEQ multiplex PCR; in TCRdb, only in-frame clones are kept and a portion is missing. The data contain approximately 46,000 clones, roughly nine tenths of them seen just once; the ten biggest clones take up 1.4% to 1.5%. What was sequenced was PBMCs. The receptors here all came from a man between 18 and 29 years old in good health and CMV-seronegative. CDR3s include the opening cysteine and the closing phenylalanine or tryptophan. D genes are given only for firm matches. Part of the rows lack a size; the others show once, few, many or a class for expanded clones.

clone size	V gene	D gene	J gene	CDR3 protein	CDR3 DNA
.	TRBV29-1	TRBD2	TRBJ2-7	CSVEYPGGSYEQYF	TGCAGCGTTGAATACCCGGGAGGCTCCTACGAGCAGTACTTC
.	TRBV5-6	.	TRBJ2-7	CASSLVGGASNEQYF	TGTGCCAGCAGCTTGGTTGGGGGGGCGAGCAACGAGCAGTACTTC
.	TRBV2	TRBD2	TRBJ2-3	CASSGGLSTDTQYF	TGTGCCAGCTCGGGGGGTCTGAGCACAGATACGCAGTATTTT
.	TRBV5-1	TRBD1	TRBJ2-7	CASSLARTGSEQYF	TGCGCCAGCAGCTTGGCTAGGACAGGGAGTGAGCAGTACTTC
.	TRBV30	TRBD2	TRBJ2-3	CAYLAGGTDTQYF	TGTGCTTATCTAGCGGGGGGGACAGATACGCAGTATTTT
.	TRBV7-9	TRBD1	TRBJ2-7	CASSQGAPFYEQYF	TGTGCCAGCAGTCAGGGGGCCCCCTTCTACGAGCAGTACTTC
once	TRBV10-1	.	TRBJ1-2	CASSPSLGSGYTF	TGCGCCAGCAGTCCTTCTTTAGGGAGCGGCTACACCTTC
.	TRBV11-2	.	TRBJ1-3	CASSLGAYGNTIYF	TGTGCCAGCAGCTTAGGGGCTTACGGAAACACCATATATTTT
.	TRBV29-1	TRBD1	TRBJ2-3	CSAELKTGADTQYF	TGCAGCGCCGAGCTTAAGACAGGGGCAGATACGCAGTATTTT
.	TRBV2	TRBD1	TRBJ1-3	CASSPEDRSEATGNTIYF	TGTGCCAGCAGTCCCGAGGACAGGTCCGAGGCGACAGGAAACACCATATATTTT
.	TRBV13	.	TRBJ2-3	CASSFQGVRDTQYF	TGTGCCAGCAGCTTCCAGGGTGTTCGGGATACGCAGTATTTT